Below are 24 T cell receptor beta chains sequenced from a single sample in a study of T cell responses to AZD1222 COVID-19 vaccine. TCRdb's copy holds only in-frame clones and misses some; the assay was immunoSEQ multiplex PCR. In the table there are 180,000 or so clones, about 92% of which are singletons. Source: peripheral blood, taken on day 0 of AZD1222 vaccination. The receptors were sampled from an adult in good health.

V usage is TRBV19 and J usage is TRBJ1-1, with 9 bases matching TRBD1. CDR3 length: 14 residues. From germline, CDR1 is LNHDA and CDR2 SQIVND (reference sequence). The V and J ends lost 9 bases and 1 base, in that order; junction bases with no gene match: 6. As DNA, the CDR3 is TGTGCCAGAGAACTGGGACAGGGGAACACTGAAGCTTTCTTT. Translation: CARELGQGNTEAFF.

The V gene is TRBV5-1, the J gene TRBJ2-3; D might be TRBD1 (5 bases). CDR1 is SGHRS and CDR2 is YFSETQ in the germline V gene. Trimming removed 0 bases at V and 5 bases at J, with 13 bases between. The length of the CDR3 is 15 residues. The CDR3 reads CASSLAFQGGDTQYF. The CDR3 DNA is TGCGCCAGCAGCTTGGCCTTCCAGGGTGGAGATACGCAGTATTTT.

This chain uses TRBV28 with TRBJ1-2, with a tentative D call TRBD1 (5 bases). The CDR3 is 13 amino acids. Germline CDR1 and CDR2: MDHEN and SYDVKM. The V end lost 8 bases, the J end lost 1 base, and 11 bases lay between the germline ends. DNA of the CDR3: TGTGCCAGCCTCCGGGACGGTAACTATGGCTACACCTTC. As protein: CASLRDGNYGYTF.

This rearrangement joins TRBV6-5 to TRBJ1-5; possible D gene TRBD1, 5 bases. Germline loops: CDR1 MNHEY, CDR2 SVGAGI. Trimming removed 9 bases from V and 6 bases from J, with 12 bases in between. The CDR3 has 12 residues. The CDR3, as DNA: TGTGCCAGTTTCCCAGGGTTTCAGCCCCAGCATTTT. This encodes CASFPGFQPQHF.

This sequence joins TRBV19 and TRBJ2-7; 10 positions agree with TRBD2. Germline lookup yields CDR1 LNHDA and CDR2 SQIVND (reference sequence). The CDR3 runs to 14 residues. V lost 6 bases and J lost 8; bases outside the gene matches: 10. CDR3 nucleotide sequence: TGTGCCAGTAGCTCTAGCGGGAGTGATAAGCAGCAGTACTTC. This codes for CASSSSGSDKQQYF.

This rearrangement joins TRBV10-1 to TRBJ1-1; a weak D match, TRBD1 (5 bases). V shed 2 bases and J shed 12 bases, with 19 bases lying between them. Per germline, CDR1 WNHNN and CDR2 SYGVQD (reference sequence). The CDR3 is 14 residues long. The CDR3 is CASSEPGRGIRPFF. CDR3 nucleotide sequence: TGCGCCAGCAGTGAGCCGGGCCGGGGGATTCGGCCTTTCTTT.

This clone was recorded only once. The junction departs from germline at one end; a sequencing error may be responsible. The CDR3 loop reads CASRLDRVKTEAFF. For the CDR3, the DNA is TGTGCCAGCAGGCTAGACAGGGTGAAGACTGAAGCTTTCTTT. The V gene is TRBV7-2, the J gene TRBJ1-1, with 7 bases fitting TRBD1. Germline assignment: CDR1 SGHTA and CDR2 FQGNSA. CDR3 length equals 14 residues.

With regard to this clone: A read error may account for a junction end that differs from germline. The V gene is TRBV7-8, the J gene TRBJ1-1; 10 bases agree with TRBD1. This CDR3 region has 14 residues. The V gene's germline CDR1 is SGHVS and CDR2 FQNEAQ. CDR3 residues: CASSLSGTGVGWDF. In nucleotides, the CDR3 is TGTGCCAGCAGCTTGTCCGGGACAGGGGTCGGGTGGGATTTC.

The V gene is TRBV5-6, the J gene TRBJ1-4, with D unclear. The V gene lost 1 base and the J gene lost 8 bases, with 9 bases spanning the gap. The CDR3 has 13 amino acids. Germline CDR1 and CDR2: SGHDT and YYEEEE. This chain's CDR3 is CASSLSYGEKLFF. DNA for the CDR3: TGTGCCAGCAGCTTGAGTTACGGGGAAAAACTGTTTTTT.

The gene calls are TRBV19 and TRBJ2-2, with 7 positions matching TRBD2. The V gene's germline CDR1 is LNHDA and CDR2 SQIVND (reference sequence). The V and J ends lost 3 bases and 4 bases, in that order; junction bases with no gene match: 5. This CDR3 region has 15 residues. CDR3: CASSIQAGSTGELFF. The CDR3 nucleotides read TGTGCCAGTAGTATCCAAGCGGGGTCCACCGGGGAGCTGTTTTTT.

V is TRBV3-1 (or the pseudogene TRBV3-2) and J is TRBJ1-3; D gene ambiguous. The ends were cut back, 4 bases at V and 4 bases at J, with 11 bases in the middle. Germline V gene lookup returns CDR1 LGHDT and CDR2 YNNKEL (reference sequence). The CDR3 is 14 residues long. The CDR3 nucleotides are TGTGCCAGCAGCCGATCCCGCCCGGGAAACACCATATATTTT. Encoded protein: CASSRSRPGNTIYF.

The chain recombines TRBV30 with TRBJ1-1; 7 positions match TRBD1. CDR1 GTSNPN and CDR2 SVGIG come from the germline V gene (reference sequence). This CDR3 spans 13 amino acids. V gave up 3 bases and J gave up 5 bases; unmatched junction bases: 6. CDR3: CAWSTQGGTEAFF. Here the CDR3 DNA reads TGTGCCTGGAGCACGCAGGGGGGGACTGAAGCTTTCTTT.

The J gene is TRBJ1-2, the V gene TRBV19, with a weak D call TRBD1 (5 bases). Per germline, CDR1 LNHDA and CDR2 SQIVND (reference sequence). Trimming removed 6 bases from V and 6 bases from J, with 8 bases in between. The length of the CDR3 is 11 residues. This chain's CDR3 is CASSRDNGYTF. CDR3 DNA sequence: TGTGCCAGTAGCAGGGATAATGGCTACACCTTC.

The V gene is TRBV27, the J gene TRBJ2-1; D may be TRBD2 (5 bases). The V gene's germline CDR1 is MNHEY and CDR2 SMNVEV (reference sequence). V was cut by 8 bases and J by 0 bases, with 14 bases left in between. There are 15 residues in the CDR3. The CDR3: CASGRNQISYNEQFF. The CDR3 coding sequence is TGTGCCAGCGGGAGAAATCAAATCTCCTACAATGAGCAGTTCTTC.

A single count supports this clone. The chain joins TRBV11-2 to TRBJ1-1; maybe TRBD1 (6 bases). CDR1 is SGHAT and CDR2 is FQNNGV in the germline V gene. This CDR3 region has 13 residues. Trimming removed 1 base from V and 4 bases from J, with 7 bases in between. This CDR3 is CASSLGRGTEAFF. In DNA form, the CDR3 reads TGTGCCAGCAGCTTAGGCAGGGGCACTGAAGCTTTCTTT.

The V gene is TRBV2, the J gene TRBJ1-1; D might be TRBD1 (6 bases). Germline V gene sequence: CDR1 SNHLY, CDR2 FYNNEI. This CDR3 has 17 amino acids. Trimming pared 1 base from V and 1 base from J, leaving 16 bases between. The CDR3 protein is CASSEVGTLRGNTEAFF. The CDR3 nucleotides read TGTGCCAGCAGTGAAGTGGGTACTCTCAGGGGGAACACTGAAGCTTTCTTT.

This chain connects TRBV29-1 to TRBJ2-7; D ambiguous. Germline CDR1 is SQVTM and CDR2 is ANQGSEA. CDR3 length: 13 amino acids. Trimming left V 4 bases short and J 1 base short, with 11 bases between. The DNA of the CDR3 is TGCAGCGTTGGAGGCAGGCTATCCTACGAGCAGTACTTC. Translation: CSVGGRLSYEQYF.

The V call is TRBV3-1 (or the pseudogene TRBV3-2), the J call TRBJ2-1; TRBD2 agrees at 9 bases. The CDR3 length is 12 residues. V lost 4 bases, J lost 9 bases, and 1 base stayed unmatched. In germline, CDR1 is LGHDT, CDR2 YNNKEL (reference sequence). CDR3 DNA: TGTGCCAGCAGCCCAGCGGGGGGTGAGCAGTTCTTC. This sequence encodes CASSPAGGEQFF.

The rearrangement links TRBV7-2 to TRBJ1-5; D is uncertain. The CDR3 consists of 14 residues. Trimming pared 4 bases from V and 3 bases from J, leaving 10 bases between. CDR1 SGHTA and CDR2 FQGNSA come from the germline V gene. The CDR3 region has the DNA TGTGCCAGCAGCTCCGCCCTTGTCAATCAGCCCCAGCATTTT. This encodes CASSSALVNQPQHF.

V gene TRBV27 combines with J gene TRBJ1-1; the match to TRBD1 covers 7 bases. The CDR3 loop spans 14 amino acids. The V gene end was trimmed by 7 bases and the J gene end by 4 bases; junction bases not matched to a gene: 9. Per germline, CDR1 MNHEY and CDR2 SMNVEV (reference sequence). CDR3 region: CASNRGGSGTEAFF. CDR3 coding DNA: TGTGCCAGCAATCGAGGGGGCAGTGGCACTGAAGCTTTCTTT.

The genes are TRBV5-1 and TRBJ2-1; TRBD2 agrees at 10 bases. Per germline, CDR1 SGHRS and CDR2 YFSETQ. The CDR3 runs 16 residues. With V trimmed by 2 bases and J by 8 bases, 10 bases remained unmatched. CDR3 sequence reads: CASSFGTALAGDEQFF. The CDR3 DNA reads TGCGCCAGCAGCTTTGGGACAGCTCTAGCGGGAGATGAGCAGTTCTTC.

This chain joins TRBV12-3 or TRBV12-4 and TRBJ2-1, with TRBD2 as a possible D gene (6 bases). Deletions cut 8 bases from V and 4 bases from J, with 12 bases between. The CDR3 is 13 amino acids. The CDR3 DNA is TGTGCCAGCGGTAGCGGTTCTTACAATGAGCAGTTCTTC. This translates into CASGSGSYNEQFF.

The chain joins TRBV2 to TRBJ1-1; D remains unclear. CDR3 length: 15 amino acids. With 8 bases removed from V and 1 base from J, the gap between germline ends came to 17 bases. CDR1 and CDR2 (germline): SNHLY, FYNNEI. In DNA, the CDR3 is TGTGCCAGCTTGGTATGGGAGGGCGGGAACACTGAAGCTTTCTTT. This translates into CASLVWEGGNTEAFF.

The rearrangement uses TRBV5-4 and TRBJ2-7; no firm D call. The V and J ends lost 3 bases and 2 bases respectively, with 9 bases between them. Germline V lookup: CDR1 SGHNT, CDR2 YYREEE (reference sequence). The CDR3 is 13 residues long. In DNA form, the CDR3 reads TGTGCCAGCAGCTGGCTCGGACCCTACGAGCAGTACTTC. Its translation is CASSWLGPYEQYF. The full variable domain, completed using reference TRBV5-4 and TRBJ2-7, is ETGVTQSPTHLIKTRGQQVTLRCSSQSGHNTVSWYQQALGQGPQFIFQYYREEENGRGNFPPRFSGLQFPNYSSELNVNALELDDSALYLCASSWLGPYEQYFGPGTRLTVT.